These 25 T cell receptor beta chains were all obtained from the same sample, sequenced in a study of beta chain features in type 1 diabetes. Reverse transcription of all isolated RNA meant that expressed TCRB transcripts were sequenced. The repertoire was sequenced with immunoSEQ multiplex PCR; TCRdb's copy has only in-frame clones and lacks some. The sample yields 640,000 or so clones, around an eighth seen once. Study-level results: Within each of all four CD4+ subsets, Type 1 diabetes patients had TCRB CDR3s that were moderately but significantly shorter.

Antigens of these TCRs are unknown. The sequencing sample was made of naive CD4+ T cells from blood. These receptors were collected from a young man with type 1 diabetes.

The chain links TRBV6-5 to TRBJ2-7, with TRBD1 as a possible D gene (5 bases). Per germline, CDR1 MNHEY and CDR2 SVGAGI. The CDR3 totals 16 residues. The germline V and J ends were trimmed by 2 bases and 1 base, with 15 bases remaining between them. CDR3 nucleotides: TGTGCCAGCAGTTACAGGTGGACAAAAGTATCCTACGAGCAGTACTTC. It codes for CASSYRWTKVSYEQYF.

This clone turned up a few times. The chain links TRBV7-9 to TRBJ2-7; tentatively, D is TRBD2 (6 bases). V lost 4 bases and J lost 3, with 16 bases in between. This CDR3 comprises 15 residues. Germline CDR1 and CDR2: SEHNR and FQNEAQ (reference sequence). This chain's CDR3 is CASSSGNRRGYEQYF. The CDR3 DNA sequence: TGTGCCAGCAGCTCCGGAAACAGGAGGGGCTACGAGCAGTACTTC.

This clone has only a few counts. The rearrangement links TRBV7-2 to TRBJ1-4; weak D call: TRBD1 (5 bases). CDR1 and CDR2 from the germline V gene are SGHTA and FQGNSA. This CDR3 is 17 amino acids long. The ends were cut back, 2 bases at V and 0 bases at J, with 13 bases in the middle. The CDR3 protein is CASSLIGTLATNEKLFF. The CDR3 coding sequence is TGTGCCAGCAGCTTAATTGGGACCCTGGCAACTAATGAAAAACTGTTTTTT.

This clone was seen only a few times. The chain recombines TRBV11-3 with TRBJ2-3; D is perhaps TRBD1 or TRBD2 (6 bases each). Per germline, CDR1 SGHNT and CDR2 YENEEA. The germline V and J ends were trimmed by 5 bases and 2 bases, with 17 bases remaining between them. This CDR3 comprises 16 residues. CDR3 nucleotide sequence: TGTGCCAGCAGCCAGGGGACTGCTGTTGACACAGATACGCAGTATTTT. Encoded protein: CASSQGTAVDTDTQYF.

The chain has TRBV11-2 and TRBJ1-6; no firm D call. From germline, CDR1 is SGHAT and CDR2 FQNNGV. Trimming stripped 11 bases from V and 3 bases from J, with 11 bases between. The CDR3 contains 13 residues. The DNA for the CDR3 is TGTGCCGGGCAGGTCAGCTATAATTCACCCCTCCACTTT. Translation gives CAGQVSYNSPLHF.

This chain connects TRBV4-1 to TRBJ2-7, with a possible D match to TRBD1 (6 bases). This CDR3 has 15 residues. The V end was cut by 3 bases, the J end by 1 base, with 13 bases between. CDR1 and CDR2 (germline): MGHRA, YSYEKL. In nucleotides, the CDR3 is TGCGCCAGCAGCCAGGCAGGGGCTCCTTCCTACGAGCAGTACTTC. Its translation: CASSQAGAPSYEQYF.

The rearrangement joins TRBV4-1 to TRBJ1-3; tentatively, D is TRBD1 (5 bases). In germline, CDR1 is MGHRA, CDR2 YSYEKL. The CDR3 spans 15 residues. The V end lost 5 bases, the J end lost 8 bases, and 19 bases lay between the germline ends. CDR3 loop: CASSSQGAAWDTIYF. In DNA, the CDR3 is TGCGCCAGCAGCTCCCAAGGGGCCGCATGGGACACCATATATTTT.

This clone appeared a few times. The rearrangement uses TRBV14 and TRBJ1-1; D not resolved. The CDR3 runs to 14 residues. Germline V gene data show CDR1 as SGHDN and CDR2 as FVKESK. The germline V and J ends were trimmed by 1 base and 7 bases, with 13 bases remaining between them. The CDR3 sequence: CASSQAHGWNEAFF. DNA of the CDR3: TGTGCCAGCAGCCAAGCCCACGGGTGGAATGAAGCTTTCTTT.

This chain joins TRBV18 and TRBJ1-5, with D unresolved. The V gene's germline CDR1 is KGHSH and CDR2 LQKENI. CDR3 size: 15 residues. The germline V and J ends were trimmed by 2 bases and 3 bases, with 11 bases remaining between them. The CDR3 reads CASSPTIGFNQPQHF. The DNA of the CDR3 is TGTGCCAGCTCACCAACGATAGGATTCAATCAGCCCCAGCATTTT.

A few counts support this clone. V is TRBV11-2 and J is TRBJ2-3, with D tentatively TRBD1 (6 bases). The V end was cut by 4 bases, the J end by 2 bases, with 10 bases between. Germline CDR1 SGHAT, CDR2 FQNNGV. The CDR3 has 14 amino acids. CDR3 in DNA: TGTGCCAGCAGCTCGGGACACCTCACAGATACGCAGTATTTT. Amino acids: CASSSGHLTDTQYF.

The chain links TRBV30 to TRBJ2-4, with 10 bases fitting TRBD2. The CDR3 extends over 14 amino acids. Per the germline V gene, CDR1 is GTSNPN and CDR2 is SVGIG (reference sequence). Unmatched junction bases numbered 5, after V lost 0 bases and J lost 9 bases. This CDR3 reads CAWSVSSGSVIQYF. The CDR3 nucleotides read TGTGCCTGGAGTGTCTCTAGCGGGAGTGTCATTCAGTACTTC.

The CDR3 sequence is CASSLVYGFVTEAFF. CDR3 nucleotide sequence: TGTGCCAGCAGCTTAGTTTATGGATTTGTCACTGAAGCTTTCTTT. J is TRBJ1-1 and V is TRBV7-2; D is undetermined. Germline CDR1 and CDR2: SGHTA and FQGNSA. Deletions cut 1 base from V and 4 bases from J, with 13 bases between. This CDR3 is built from 15 residues.

This rearrangement joins TRBV30 to TRBJ1-1; no clear D. The CDR3 covers 10 residues. Trimming shortened V by 5 bases and J by 4 bases, and 5 bases separated the two germline ends. Germline V gene data show CDR1 as GTSNPN and CDR2 as SVGIG (reference sequence). The DNA for the CDR3 is TGTGCCTGGGGTTCCACTGAAGCTTTCTTT. As protein: CAWGSTEAFF.

This clone has just a few counts. The CDR3 loop is CASSETRDGYNEQFF. Here the CDR3 DNA reads TGTGCCAGCAGTGAAACACGGGACGGTTACAATGAGCAGTTCTTC. The V call is TRBV6-1, the J call TRBJ2-1; possibly TRBD1 or TRBD2 for D (5 bases each). Trimming took 2 bases from V and 4 from J, leaving 12 bases between them. The CDR3 covers 15 residues. The germline V gene has CDR1 MNHNS and CDR2 SASEGT.

This clone was counted only a few times. The CDR3 nucleotides read TGTGCCAGCAGCGTAGCTCTAGTCACAGAGACCCAGTACTTC. Protein sequence: CASSVALVTETQYF. The rearrangement links TRBV9 to TRBJ2-5; D is unclear. The V end was cut by 0 bases, the J end by 4 bases, with 10 bases between. Germline lookup yields CDR1 SGDLS and CDR2 YYNGEE. CDR3 length: 14 residues.

This clone was seen more than once but under ten times. The chain is built from TRBV15 and TRBJ2-4, with D possibly being TRBD2 (6 bases). The CDR3 runs 15 residues. Germline loops: CDR1 LNHNV, CDR2 YYDKDF (reference sequence). The V and J ends lost 8 bases and 0 bases respectively, with 14 bases between them. CDR3 region: CATSPGVQAKNIQYF. In DNA form, the CDR3 reads TGTGCCACCTCGCCGGGGGTCCAAGCCAAAAACATTCAGTACTTC.

A few counts support this clone. The chain is built from TRBV4-2 and TRBJ1-2; D possibly corresponds to TRBD1 (5 bases). Germline V gives CDR1 LGHNA, CDR2 YNFKEQ. With 0 bases removed from V and 8 bases from J, the gap between germline ends came to 16 bases. The length of the CDR3 is 15 residues. CDR3 amino acids: CASSQEGHTVGGYTF. For the CDR3, the DNA is TGTGCCAGCAGCCAAGAGGGGCATACAGTTGGGGGCTACACCTTC.

The chain links TRBV13 to TRBJ1-2; 8 nucleotides line up with TRBD1. The germline CDR1 and CDR2 sequences are PRHDT and FYEKMQ (reference sequence). The CDR3 is 14 amino acids. V shed 7 bases and J 7 bases; nucleotides not matched to a gene: 11. CDR3 region: CASNKPDRDGGYTF. The CDR3 DNA is TGTGCCAGCAACAAACCGGACAGGGATGGTGGCTACACCTTC.

In this sample, this clone turned up a few times. This chain joins TRBV27 and TRBJ1-5; 12 positions agree with TRBD1. Germline CDR1 reads MNHEY; CDR2 reads SMNVEV (reference sequence). Unmatched junction bases numbered 3, after V lost 3 bases and J lost 6 bases. The CDR3 runs 15 residues. The CDR3 here is CASSLGTGGGQPQHF. CDR3 nucleotide sequence: TGTGCCAGCAGTTTGGGGACAGGGGGCGGTCAGCCCCAGCATTTT.

As DNA, the CDR3 is TGCGCCAGCAGCTTGGACAGCCCCAGGAGAGAGGCTTTCTTT. This sequence encodes CASSLDSPRREAFF. The genes are TRBV5-1 and TRBJ1-1; D uncertain. V lost 0 bases and J 11 bases, leaving 17 bases between the germline ends. The germline V gene encodes CDR1 SGHRS and CDR2 YFSETQ. CDR3 length: 14 amino acids.

Only a few counts were recorded for this clone. The chain recombines TRBV4-1 with TRBJ1-5, with TRBD1 matching 7 bases. The germline gives CDR1 MGHRA, CDR2 YSYEKL. With 1 base clipped from V and 5 bases from J, the junction kept 5 bases outside the gene matches. This CDR3 spans 15 amino acids. The CDR3 here is CASSQGEGAYQPQHF. The CDR3 DNA reads TGCGCCAGCAGCCAAGGTGAGGGGGCTTATCAGCCCCAGCATTTT.

V and J are TRBV7-7 and TRBJ2-5; tentatively, D is TRBD1 (5 bases). Germline V gives CDR1 SSHAT, CDR2 FNYEAQ (reference sequence). V shed 4 bases and J shed 5 bases, with 20 bases lying between them. CDR3 length: 16 amino acids. This CDR3 is CASSSLGAPEAETQYF. CDR3 DNA: TGTGCCAGCAGCTCCCTAGGGGCACCCGAGGCTGAGACCCAGTACTTC. The variable domain in full, with the rest retrieved from reference TRBV7-7 and TRBJ2-5, is GAGVSQSPRYKVTKRGQDVTLRCDPISSHATLYWYQQALGQGPEFLTYFNYEAQPDKSGLPSDRFSAERPEGSISTLTIQRTEQRDSAMYRCASSSLGAPEAETQYFGPGTRLLVL.

The genes are TRBV5-1 and TRBJ1-1; the D gene is possibly TRBD1 (5 bases). V lost 2 bases and J 1 base, leaving 12 bases between the germline ends. Germline CDR1 SGHRS, CDR2 YFSETQ. The CDR3 is made up of 15 amino acids. CDR3 loop: CASSFLGRGNTEAFF. CDR3 coding DNA: TGCGCCAGCAGCTTCCTGGGACGGGGGAACACTGAAGCTTTCTTT.

The rearrangement joins TRBV11-2 to TRBJ1-1; the D gene is possibly TRBD1 (6 bases). The germline CDR1 and CDR2 sequences are SGHAT and FQNNGV. The CDR3 spans 14 residues. V gave up 1 base and J gave up 3 bases, with 9 bases separating them. CDR3 DNA: TGTGCCAGCAGCTTAGTTCCAGGGGACACTGAAGCTTTCTTT. It encodes CASSLVPGDTEAFF. The variable domain in full, with the rest retrieved from reference TRBV11-2 and TRBJ1-1, is EAGVAQSPRYKIIEKRQSVAFWCNPISGHATLYWYQQILGQGPKLLIQFQNNGVVDDSQLPKDRFSAERLKGVDSTLKIQPAKLEDSAVYLCASSLVPGDTEAFFGQGTRLTVV.

Only one count was recorded for this clone. The genes are TRBV5-4 and TRBJ2-5; 12 nucleotides agree with TRBD2. CDR3 size: 16 residues. The trim removed 2 bases at V and 2 bases at J, leaving 4 bases unmatched. Per germline, CDR1 SGHNT and CDR2 YYREEE (reference sequence). CDR3: CASSLLAGGAQETQYF. DNA of the CDR3: TGTGCCAGCAGCTTACTAGCGGGGGGAGCTCAAGAGACCCAGTACTTC.